This TCR beta chain was documented in a study of breast tumors, draining lymph nodes, adjacent tissues. Whole-study results and caveats: Luminal-like breast cancer showed significantly greater tumor-nontumor repertoire similarity than basal-like breast cancer did. Tumor TCR diversity was below lymph nodes but above nontumor tissue. Most tumor T cells seemingly derive from lymph node, then expand in tumor.

V lost 1 base and J 0 bases, leaving 10 bases between the germline ends. Germline loops: CDR1 SGHVS, CDR2 FQNEAQ. This CDR3 has 15 amino acids. TCRdb fed the multiplex PCR reads into MiXCR, producing one record per CDR3 protein. The sample lists roughly 220,000 distinct CDR3 sequences, approximately 36% occurring once. Breast cancer patients provided tissue from their axillary draining lymph nodes. Worth noting for this clonotype: Its antigen is not identified.

The chain carries TRBV7-8 and TRBJ2-7; a possible D gene is TRBD1 (5 bases). The receptor was isolated from a female donor with breast cancer. Some clones in this sample may be carry-over from other donors' samples. The sequencing sample was made of axillary lymph node tissue. CDR3 DNA: TGTGCCAGCAGCTTAGTGCAGGGCCCCTCCTACGAGCAGTACTTC. Its translation is CASSLVQGPSYEQYF.